These 23 T cell receptor beta chains were all obtained from the same sample, sequenced in a study of neurological immune-mediated disorders. Regarding time point: longitudinal time-point 2. TCRdb fed the 5' RACE reads into MiXCR, producing one record per CDR3 protein. Counted here are 100,000 or so distinct CDR3 sequences, about 12% occurring once; the ten biggest clones make up roughly 5%. Specimen: PBMCs. Source of these receptors: a female donor with HTLV-1-associated myelopathy (HAM/TSP).

This chain uses TRBV7-3 with TRBJ2-1; 10 nucleotides line up with TRBD2. The germline CDR1 and CDR2 sequences are SGHTA and FQGTGA. V was pared by 4 bases and J by 4 bases, with 7 bases of the junction left unmatched. The CDR3 consists of 16 residues. The CDR3: CASSSFSGGLYNEQFF. CDR3 in DNA: TGTGCCAGCAGCTCCTTTAGCGGGGGGCTTTACAATGAGCAGTTCTTC.

V gene TRBV5-1 combines with J gene TRBJ2-2, with 9 positions matching TRBD1. The CDR3 loop spans 15 amino acids. Germline CDR1 and CDR2: SGHRS and YFSETQ. V was pared by 4 bases and J by 1 base, with 2 bases of the junction left unmatched. CDR3 sequence reads: CASSRTGVNTGELFF. DNA of the CDR3: TGCGCCAGCAGCCGGACAGGGGTGAACACCGGGGAGCTGTTTTTT.

Many counts were recorded for this clonotype. V usage is TRBV12-3 or TRBV12-4 and J usage is TRBJ2-7; TRBD1 matches 11 bases. This CDR3 comprises 17 residues. The J segment lost 3 bases and the V segment lost 2 bases, leaving 9 bases of the junction unmatched. The CDR3 region is CASSLRVGDRGIYEQYF. The CDR3 nucleotides are TGTGCCAGCAGTTTAAGAGTTGGGGACAGGGGGATCTACGAGCAGTACTTC.

This clonotype was seen many times. The chain carries TRBV4-1 and TRBJ2-5; D assignment may be TRBD1 or TRBD2 (5 bases each). The CDR3 has 16 amino acids. V was pared by 0 bases and J by 3 bases, with 14 bases between. Per the germline V gene, CDR1 is MGHRA and CDR2 is YSYEKL. The CDR3, as DNA: TGCGCCAGCAGCCAAGAAGGAGGACATGCGAAAGAGACCCAGTACTTC. Protein sequence: CASSQEGGHAKETQYF.

To note about this clonotype: A read error may account for a junction end that differs from germline. The chain employs TRBV10-3 and TRBJ1-1; 8 bases line up with TRBD1. Germline loops: CDR1 ENHRY, CDR2 SYGVKD. This CDR3 region has 15 residues. CDR3 in DNA: TGTGCCATCAGCCGGGACAGGTTTATGAACGCTGAAGCTTACTTT. Translated, it gives CAISRDRFMNAEAYF.

Ten or more counts support this clonotype. The chain recombines TRBV20-1 with TRBJ2-1; TRBD2 matches at 7 bases. The CDR3 consists of 14 residues. Germline-derived CDR1 and CDR2 are DFQATT and SNEGSKA (reference sequence). Losses at the gene ends were 6 bases for V and 5 bases for J; bases not matched to a gene: 10. CDR3 bases: TGCAGTGCAAATCCCAGCGGGGTAAACAATGAGCAGTTCTTC. As protein: CSANPSGVNNEQFF.

This clonotype was seen at least ten times. V and J are TRBV5-1 and TRBJ2-7, with D perhaps assigned TRBD1 or TRBD2 (6 bases each). Germline CDR1 is SGHRS and CDR2 is YFSETQ. The V end lost 8 bases, the J end lost 3 bases, and 12 bases lay between the germline ends. This CDR3 is 12 amino acids long. The CDR3 bases are TGCGCCAGACCGAGGGGGGTCTACGAGCAGTACTTC. Protein: CARPRGVYEQYF.

This clonotype appeared many times. The V call is TRBV7-9, the J call TRBJ2-1; 7 bases align to TRBD1. Trimming took 5 bases from V and 2 from J; bases not matched to a gene: 9. Germline V lookup: CDR1 SEHNR, CDR2 FQNEAQ (reference sequence). The CDR3 contains 16 residues. The CDR3 region is CASSVLDRAPYNEQFF. CDR3 DNA sequence: TGTGCCAGCAGCGTGCTAGACAGGGCCCCCTACAATGAGCAGTTCTTC. The whole variable domain, filled in from reference TRBV7-9 and TRBJ2-1, reads DTGVSQNPRHKITKRGQNVTFRCDPISEHNRLYWYRQTLGQGPEFLTYFQNEAQLEKSRLLSDRFSAERPKGSFSTLEIQRTEQGDSAMYLCASSVLDRAPYNEQFFGPGTRLTVL.

This clonotype was observed at least ten times. This chain uses TRBV5-1 with TRBJ2-6; D uncertain. V was pared by 1 base and J by 0 bases, with 5 bases between. CDR1 and CDR2 from the germline V gene are SGHRS and YFSETQ. This CDR3 has 15 amino acids. In nucleotides, the CDR3 is TGCGCCAGCAGCTTGCTGAGCTCTGGGGCCAACGTCCTGACTTTC. Translated, it gives CASSLLSSGANVLTF.

The chain uses TRBV7-9 and TRBJ2-7; 7 positions match TRBD2. J gave up 3 bases and V 8 bases, and 4 bases lay outside the gene matches. Germline lookup yields CDR1 SEHNR and CDR2 FQNEAQ (reference sequence). This CDR3 is 12 amino acids long. For the CDR3, the DNA is TGTGCCAGCGTAGAGCGGGGCTACGAGCAGTACTTC. It specifies CASVERGYEQYF. Looking up the rest from reference TRBV7-9 and TRBJ2-7 gives the full variable domain: DTGVSQNPRHKITKRGQNVTFRCDPISEHNRLYWYRQTLGQGPEFLTYFQNEAQLEKSRLLSDRFSAERPKGSFSTLEIQRTEQGDSAMYLCASVERGYEQYFGPGTRLTVT.

This clonotype was found many times. The chain links TRBV24-1 to TRBJ2-7; D call uncertain. Germline CDR1 reads KGHDR; CDR2 reads SFDVKD. This CDR3 has 13 residues. V was pared by 0 bases and J by 7 bases, with 9 bases between. Written as DNA, the CDR3 is TGTGCCACCAGTGATTTGGGAACGACGGAGCAGTACTTC. Protein product: CATSDLGTTEQYF.

This clonotype appeared many times. V usage is TRBV20-1 and J usage is TRBJ2-4; D possibly corresponds to TRBD1 (6 bases). The V and J ends lost 1 base and 5 bases respectively, with 27 bases between them. The CDR3 runs 19 residues. Per the germline V gene, CDR1 is DFQATT and CDR2 is SNEGSKA (reference sequence). The CDR3 DNA sequence: TGCAGTGCTAGAGGCACATTAGGACAGAAGAATTCAGTAGAAAACATTCAGTACTTC. This sequence encodes CSARGTLGQKNSVENIQYF.

This clonotype was observed many times. The V and J genes are TRBV20-1 and TRBJ2-1, with D tentatively TRBD2 (5 bases). V lost 3 bases, J lost 8 bases, and 14 bases lay in between. Germline assignment: CDR1 DFQATT and CDR2 SNEGSKA (reference sequence). The CDR3 length is 13 residues. Here the CDR3 DNA reads TGCAGTGCTAGGGAGGACCTAGACTATGAGCAGTTCTTC. Translating it yields CSAREDLDYEQFF.

This clonotype was detected many times. The chain links TRBV29-1 to TRBJ2-7, with 7 positions matching TRBD2. There are 13 residues in the CDR3. Losses at the gene ends were 4 bases for V and 3 bases for J; bases not matched to a gene: 6. Germline V CDR1 and CDR2: SQVTM, ANQGSEA. CDR3 loop: CSVVSGVLYEQYF. The CDR3 coding sequence is TGCAGCGTTGTCAGCGGGGTTCTCTACGAGCAGTACTTC.

This clonotype was picked up a small number of times. The chain recombines TRBV5-1 with TRBJ2-3; 7 nucleotides align to TRBD1. The CDR3 length is 13 residues. The germline CDR1 and CDR2 sequences are SGHRS and YFSETQ. Unmatched junction bases numbered 6, after V lost 0 bases and J lost 11 bases. The CDR3 nucleotides read TGCGCCAGCAGCTTGGTCAGTACAGGGGTGCAGTATTTT. It specifies CASSLVSTGVQYF.

This clonotype came up many times. The chain joins TRBV10-3 to TRBJ2-3; possibly TRBD2 for D (6 bases). The CDR3 runs 14 residues. Germline CDR1 is ENHRY and CDR2 is SYGVKD. The ends were cut back, 0 bases at V and 6 bases at J, with 10 bases in the middle. The CDR3 reads CAISESAGGDTQYF. CDR3 DNA: TGTGCCATCAGTGAGTCTGCCGGGGGTGATACGCAGTATTTT.

A few counts support this clonotype. This chain uses TRBV6-2 or TRBV6-3 with TRBJ2-1; 7 bases agree with TRBD1. With V trimmed by 6 bases and J by 3 bases, 2 bases remained unmatched. CDR1 is MNHEY and CDR2 is SVGEGT in the germline V gene. The CDR3 length is 13 residues. The CDR3 is CASSRDSYNEQFF. In DNA form, the CDR3 reads TGTGCCAGCAGCCGGGACAGCTACAATGAGCAGTTCTTC.

Remarks on this clonotype: This could be a read error, since a much larger clone is one nucleotide away. The chain employs TRBV5-1 and TRBJ2-3; D unclear. V shed 3 bases and J shed 0 bases, with 11 bases lying between them. The CDR3 extends over 15 amino acids. Germline CDR1 is SGHRS and CDR2 is YFSETQ. In DNA form, the CDR3 reads TGCGCCAGCAGCTCCTCTACAACTAGCACAGATACGCAGTATTTT. Residues: CASSSSTTSTDTQYF.

In DNA form, the CDR3 reads TGCAGTTCTATCCGGGACTTTTACACAGATACGCAGTATTTT. It specifies CSSIRDFYTDTQYF. The chain is built from TRBV20-1 and TRBJ2-3, with D perhaps TRBD2 (6 bases). V shed 8 bases and J shed 2 bases, with 17 bases lying between them. This CDR3 spans 14 amino acids. CDR1 and CDR2 (germline): DFQATT, SNEGSKA (reference sequence).

This clonotype appeared many times. The chain carries TRBV28 and TRBJ2-2; D perhaps matches TRBD2 (7 bases). Germline-derived CDR1 and CDR2 are MDHEN and SYDVKM. The CDR3 covers 15 residues. Trimming left V 6 bases short and J 2 bases short, with 13 bases between. The CDR3 protein is CASRRGGINTGELFF. CDR3 nucleotide sequence: TGTGCCAGCAGGAGGGGGGGAATCAACACCGGGGAGCTGTTTTTT.

Ten or more counts support this clonotype. This sequence joins TRBV5-1 and TRBJ2-2; D could derive from TRBD1 or TRBD2 (5 bases each). Germline loops: CDR1 SGHRS, CDR2 YFSETQ. Trimming shortened V by 1 base and J by 4 bases, and 14 bases separated the two germline ends. This CDR3 is built from 16 residues. The DNA of the CDR3 is TGCGCCAGCAGCTTGACCCAGGGAGCGTCCACCGGGGAGCTGTTTTTT. Translated: CASSLTQGASTGELFF. The variable domain in full, with the rest retrieved from reference TRBV5-1 and TRBJ2-2, is KAGVTQTPRYLIKTRGQQVTLSCSPISGHRSVSWYQQTPGQGLQFLFEYFSETQRNKGNFPGRFSGRQFSNSRSEMNVSTLELGDSALYLCASSLTQGASTGELFFGEGSRLTVL.

The chain uses TRBV2 and TRBJ1-5; D not resolved. Germline V gives CDR1 SNHLY, CDR2 FYNNEI. CDR3 length equals 14 residues. Trimming shortened V by 3 bases and J by 5 bases, and 11 bases separated the two germline ends. In DNA form, the CDR3 reads TGTGCCAGCAGTGATTCCTCACCCGATCAGCCCCAGCATTTT. This encodes CASSDSSPDQPQHF.

This clonotype was seen more than once but under ten times. V and J are TRBV11-2 and TRBJ2-1; D is uncertain. This CDR3 is built from 13 residues. V was cut by 1 base and J by 6 bases, with 7 bases left in between. In germline, CDR1 is SGHAT, CDR2 FQNNGV. CDR3 bases: TGTGCCAGCAGCTTAGCTAGGGCCAATGAGCAGTTCTTC. Amino acid sequence: CASSLARANEQFF.